What follows is one T cell receptor beta chain and its context. What it binds is unknown. PCR used 60 Vbeta primers and 13 Jbeta primers. Profiling relied on immunoSEQ multiplex PCR, and the TCRdb table lists in-frame clones only, not all of them. The sample holds some 180,000 clones; more than 60% are singletons and the top ten take 3.5% to 4.5%. The data are from a study of cytomegalovirus exposure and HLA in healthy donors. Notes on the study in general: A later analysis, which compared TCR beta chains of equal frequency, found the HLA-associated ones more clonally expanded. Sequencing depth across donors, presence/absence analyses assumed, was roughly uniform.

V lost 5 bases to trimming and J lost 4 bases, with 21 bases between them. There are 16 residues in the CDR3. The germline CDR1 and CDR2 sequences are SGHDT and YYEEEE. The chain carries TRBV5-6 and TRBJ2-5; perhaps TRBD2 as D (6 bases). The receptor's source is a woman aged 55-69 years in good health and CMV-seropositive. Sequencing was performed on PBMCs. CDR3 in amino acids: CASSLGTLRRGETQYF. In nucleotides, the CDR3 is TGTGCCAGCAGTCTGGGTACCTTACGGAGGGGAGAGACCCAGTACTTC.